This entry lists 27 T cell receptor beta chains sequenced from one sample in a study of T cells after yellow fever vaccination. MiXCR, applied by TCRdb to the 5' RACE reads, yields one record per CDR3 protein. The data hold about 360,000 distinct CDR3 sequences, with under 7.5% observed a single time. Sequenced here: PBMCs, sampled 5 days after the yellow fever booster vaccination. These receptors came from a man in his thirties or forties who received the YFV17D yellow fever vaccine.

This chain joins TRBV20-1 and TRBJ2-7; D is unresolved. V gave up 4 bases and J gave up 3 bases, with 16 bases separating them. Germline V CDR1 and CDR2: DFQATT, SNEGSKA (reference sequence). The length of the CDR3 is 14 residues. For the CDR3, the DNA is TGCAGTGCTAATTCACCTCTAAGGGACTACGAGCAGTACTTC. Protein product: CSANSPLRDYEQYF.

By share of the sample, this clonotype is medium-sized. The rearrangement uses TRBV20-1 and TRBJ2-7, with D perhaps TRBD1 or TRBD2 (5 bases each). Germline V gene lookup returns CDR1 DFQATT and CDR2 SNEGSKA (reference sequence). The CDR3 is 13 amino acids. V lost 5 bases and J lost 2, with 13 bases in between. The CDR3 DNA follows: TGCAGTGCTGGAACCGGGACGGCCTACGAGCAGTACTTC. This codes for CSAGTGTAYEQYF.

The chain joins TRBV6-5 to TRBJ2-1, with D maybe TRBD2 (6 bases). V dropped 3 bases and J dropped 0 bases, with 9 bases sitting between them. This CDR3 is 15 amino acids long. Germline loops: CDR1 MNHEY, CDR2 SVGAGI. As DNA, the CDR3 is TGTGCCAGCAGTTATGGCGGGGTCTCCTACAATGAGCAGTTCTTC. It encodes CASSYGGVSYNEQFF.

The V and J genes are TRBV30 and TRBJ1-5; D may be TRBD1 (6 bases). CDR3 length: 17 residues. V lost 2 bases and J lost 3, with 20 bases in between. Germline-derived CDR1 and CDR2 are GTSNPN and SVGIG (reference sequence). CDR3 in DNA: TGTGCCTGGAGTCCCATCACGGCAGGGGCCTTCAATCAGCCCCAGCATTTT. This sequence encodes CAWSPITAGAFNQPQHF.

In this sample, this clonotype turned up a few times. As DNA, the CDR3 is TGTGCCAGCAGCGCCCGGGACAAAAAAGAGACCCAGTACTTC. Its protein is CASSARDKKETQYF. The V gene is TRBV5-4, the J gene TRBJ2-5, with D perhaps TRBD1 (6 bases). CDR3 size: 14 residues. The V end lost 4 bases, the J end lost 3 bases, and 13 bases lay between the germline ends. CDR1 is SGHNT, CDR2 YYREEE, per germline (reference sequence).

The rearrangement links TRBV28 to TRBJ1-1, with a tentative D call TRBD1 (5 bases). CDR3 size: 16 residues. Germline V lookup: CDR1 MDHEN, CDR2 SYDVKM. The ends were cut back, 4 bases at V and 7 bases at J, with 22 bases in the middle. CDR3 sequence reads: CASSSPGPRPVREAFF. The CDR3 DNA reads as TGTGCCAGCAGTTCCCCGGGACCTCGGCCAGTTCGTGAAGCTTTCTTT.

CDR3 protein: CASSLVGRPGANVLTF. For the CDR3, the DNA is TGTGCCAGCAGCTTAGTCGGCAGGCCTGGGGCCAACGTCCTGACTTTC. The V and J genes are TRBV7-2 and TRBJ2-6; no clear D gene. The CDR3 consists of 16 residues. Germline V gene data show CDR1 as SGHTA and CDR2 as FQGNSA. The V and J ends lost 1 base and 2 bases respectively, with 9 bases between them. Together with reference TRBV7-2 and TRBJ2-6, the CDR3 gives the full variable domain: GAGVSQSPSNKVTEKGKDVELRCDPISGHTALYWYRQSLGQGLEFLIYFQGNSAPDKSGLPSDRFSAERTGGSVSTLTIQRTQQEDSAVYLCASSLVGRPGANVLTFGAGSRLTVL.

This clonotype was detected ten times or more. The V call is TRBV6-5, the J call TRBJ2-7; 11 bases are shared with TRBD2. Germline assignment: CDR1 MNHEY and CDR2 SVGAGI. After removal of 4 bases from V and 6 bases from J, the junction contained 11 bases not matched to a gene. The CDR3 covers 16 residues. The CDR3 spells CASSSLRLAGIFEQYF. The CDR3 nucleotides are TGTGCCAGCAGTTCCCTCCGACTAGCGGGAATTTTCGAGCAGTACTTC.

CDR3 region: CASVPGLEVPGELFF. CDR3 nucleotides: TGTGCCAGCGTCCCGGGACTAGAAGTTCCCGGGGAGCTGTTTTTT. The V gene is TRBV12-3 or TRBV12-4, the J gene TRBJ2-2; 8 nucleotides align to TRBD2. After removal of 8 bases from V and 6 bases from J, the junction contained 11 bases not matched to a gene. The CDR3 sequence is 15 residues long.

J is TRBJ2-5 and V is TRBV7-2; perhaps D is TRBD1 or TRBD2 (5 bases each). Germline V gives CDR1 SGHTA, CDR2 FQGNSA. V lost 5 bases, J lost 5 bases, and 18 bases lay in between. The CDR3 is 15 residues long. This CDR3 reads CASSPNEGRRETQYF. The CDR3 DNA follows: TGTGCCAGCAGCCCGAACGAGGGACGCCGGGAGACCCAGTACTTC.

This clonotype was observed a handful of times. This chain connects TRBV12-3 or TRBV12-4 to TRBJ2-3; D possibly corresponds to TRBD2 (6 bases). The CDR3 covers 14 residues. V shed 5 bases and J shed 1 base, with 10 bases lying between them. The CDR3 sequence is CASSGLFGTDTQYF. In nucleotides, the CDR3 is TGTGCCAGCAGTGGACTATTTGGCACAGATACGCAGTATTTT.

This clonotype showed up many times. This chain uses TRBV3-1 with TRBJ2-7, with unresolved D. Germline values: CDR1 LGHDT, CDR2 YNNKEL (reference sequence). CDR3 length equals 12 residues. The V end was cut by 3 bases, the J end by 4 bases, with 7 bases between. CDR3 sequence (DNA): TGTGCCAGCAGCCATGGAGTGTACGAGCAGTACTTC. This codes for CASSHGVYEQYF.

This clonotype was observed a few times. The chain joins TRBV6-1 to TRBJ2-7; tentative D call: TRBD1 (8 bases). V lost 7 bases, J lost 1 base, and 20 bases lay in between. The CDR3 consists of 16 residues. Germline CDR1 reads MNHNS; CDR2 reads SASEGT. CDR3 in amino acids: CASTNRGGTRSYEQYF. The DNA for the CDR3 is TGTGCCAGCACCAACAGGGGGGGCACAAGGTCCTACGAGCAGTACTTC.

The sample holds a few counts of this clonotype. For the CDR3, the DNA is TGTGCCAGCAGCTTAAAGGGTATAAGCGTGGGGTTCACAGATACGCAGTATTTT. As protein: CASSLKGISVGFTDTQYF. The genes are TRBV11-2 and TRBJ2-3; no clear D gene. Trimming left V 2 bases short and J 2 bases short, with 20 bases between. This CDR3 spans 18 amino acids. Germline loops: CDR1 SGHAT, CDR2 FQNNGV. The complete variable domain, with remaining parts taken from reference TRBV11-2 and TRBJ2-3, reads EAGVAQSPRYKIIEKRQSVAFWCNPISGHATLYWYQQILGQGPKLLIQFQNNGVVDDSQLPKDRFSAERLKGVDSTLKIQPAKLEDSAVYLCASSLKGISVGFTDTQYFGPGTRLTVL.

This clonotype was seen more than once but under ten times. The chain recombines TRBV20-1 with TRBJ1-4; 9 positions match TRBD1. J lost 0 bases, V lost 0 bases, and 8 bases had no gene match. Germline CDR1 DFQATT, CDR2 SNEGSKA (reference sequence). The CDR3 extends over 18 amino acids. This CDR3 is CSARDPGTGYATNEKLFF. The DNA of the CDR3 is TGCAGTGCTAGAGATCCAGGGACAGGGTATGCAACTAATGAAAAACTGTTTTTT.

This clonotype occurred many times. The V gene is TRBV7-2, the J gene TRBJ2-7, with D perhaps matching TRBD2 (7 bases). V was cut by 8 bases and J by 2 bases, with 13 bases left in between. CDR3 length equals 13 residues. Germline CDR1 reads SGHTA; CDR2 reads FQGNSA. CDR3 region: CASGRGAPYEQYF. In DNA, the CDR3 is TGTGCCAGCGGACGGGGGGCCCCCTACGAGCAGTACTTC.

In this sample, this clonotype turned up many times. The V and J genes are TRBV5-1 and TRBJ2-3, with a weak D call TRBD1 (5 bases). V lost 7 bases to trimming and J lost 2 bases, with 11 bases between them. The CDR3 extends over 13 amino acids. Germline CDR1 is SGHRS and CDR2 is YFSETQ. CDR3 bases: TGCGCCAGCTGTGAGACAGTCACAGATACGCAGTATTTT. Protein sequence: CASCETVTDTQYF.

The chain uses TRBV6-2 or TRBV6-3 and TRBJ2-7, with 9 nucleotides matching TRBD1. The CDR3 length is 16 residues. J gave up 5 bases and V 6 bases, and 14 bases lay outside the gene matches. Germline V gene sequence: CDR1 MNHEY, CDR2 SVGEGT. The CDR3, as DNA: TGTGCCAGCAGCCCTATCCCCGGGACAGGGAATGACGAGCAGTACTTC. Residues: CASSPIPGTGNDEQYF.

The rearrangement uses TRBV9 and TRBJ2-5, with a tentative D call TRBD2 (6 bases). Trimming pared 2 bases from V and 7 bases from J, leaving 15 bases between. Germline CDR1 is SGDLS and CDR2 is YYNGEE. This CDR3 region has 14 residues. CDR3 bases: TGTGCCAGCAGCGTGGGACTGGAGCCTTGGACCCAGTACTTC. Its protein product is CASSVGLEPWTQYF.

This sequence joins TRBV30 and TRBJ2-3; D may be TRBD1 or TRBD2 (6 bases each). V shed 2 bases and J shed 6 bases, with 18 bases lying between them. This CDR3 has 15 residues. CDR1 is GTSNPN and CDR2 is SVGIG in the germline V gene (reference sequence). For the CDR3, the DNA is TGTGCCTGGAGTTCGGCGGGACATCCTGCGGATACGCAGTATTTT. As protein: CAWSSAGHPADTQYF.

This clonotype occurred many times. The chain is built from TRBV7-2 and TRBJ2-1; possible D gene TRBD2, 6 bases. CDR1 is SGHTA and CDR2 is FQGNSA in the germline V gene. V lost 5 bases to trimming and J lost 7 bases, with 18 bases between them. This CDR3 has 15 amino acids. This CDR3 reads CASSTRAGGENEQFF. In nucleotides, the CDR3 is TGTGCCAGCAGCACCCGAGCGGGTGGGGAGAATGAGCAGTTCTTC.

This clonotype turned up a few times. The chain has TRBV28 and TRBJ2-2; 8 bases map to TRBD1. Germline CDR1 is MDHEN and CDR2 is SYDVKM. The CDR3 sequence is 16 residues long. The trim removed 5 bases at V and 7 bases at J, leaving 12 bases unmatched. CDR3 loop: CASSPFAGGNHGELFF. In DNA form, the CDR3 reads TGTGCCAGCAGTCCCTTTGCAGGGGGCAACCACGGGGAGCTGTTTTTT.

The chain carries TRBV3-1 and TRBJ2-7; 8 bases line up with TRBD2. The CDR3 has 16 residues. Trimming took 2 bases from V and 2 from J; bases not matched to a gene: 8. Germline V gene data show CDR1 as LGHDT and CDR2 as YNNKEL (reference sequence). The CDR3 DNA sequence: TGTGCCAGCAGCCAACTCTCGGGCGGGAGGCCCTACGAGCAGTACTTC. The encoded protein is CASSQLSGGRPYEQYF.

A few counts support this clonotype. The chain employs TRBV6-5 and TRBJ2-1, with D tentatively TRBD2 (6 bases). CDR1 MNHEY and CDR2 SVGAGI come from the germline V gene. Trimming removed 2 bases from V and 0 bases from J, with 8 bases in between. This CDR3 comprises 15 residues. As DNA, the CDR3 is TGTGCCAGCAGTTACGACGGGAGCTCCTACAATGAGCAGTTCTTC. It specifies CASSYDGSSYNEQFF.

There are a few counts of this clonotype. The chain employs TRBV27 and TRBJ2-7; D call uncertain. The V end was cut by 10 bases, the J end by 3 bases, with 22 bases between. The CDR3 spans 15 residues. Germline V gene lookup returns CDR1 MNHEY and CDR2 SMNVEV (reference sequence). This CDR3 reads CANPRHRLVIYEQYF. The CDR3 coding sequence is TGTGCCAACCCTAGACATAGACTCGTTATCTACGAGCAGTACTTC.

This clonotype turned up a few times. V gene TRBV7-2 combines with J gene TRBJ2-7, with TRBD2 matching 11 bases. This CDR3 is 19 amino acids long. Germline trimming cut 0 bases from V and 2 bases from J; bases unmatched to any gene: 12. Germline CDR1 is SGHTA and CDR2 is FQGNSA. CDR3 region: CASSLARGSGRVGAYEQYF. The DNA for the CDR3 is TGTGCCAGCAGCTTAGCGCGGGGTAGCGGGAGGGTAGGGGCCTACGAGCAGTACTTC.

The rearrangement uses TRBV4-3 and TRBJ2-5; TRBD2 matches 7 bases. Germline V gene lookup returns CDR1 LGHNA and CDR2 YSLEER. The CDR3 totals 14 residues. Germline trimming cut 1 base from V and 7 bases from J; bases unmatched to any gene: 6. DNA of the CDR3: TGCGCCAGCAGCCAAGCAACTAGCGAGGGGACCCAGTACTTC. Translated, it gives CASSQATSEGTQYF.